This record looks at one T cell receptor (beta chain) sequence and its context. Its antigen has not been determined. Sequence at one end of the junction differs from germline and may be a read error. Library method: 5' RACE. The instrument given in TCRdb is Illumina HiSeq 2500. A second PCR of roughly 7 to 11 cycles was run with a J-beta primer mix and a sample-barcoded 5' primer. Each TCR beta cDNA molecule received a unique molecular identifier from a template-switch 5' adaptor carrying 12 random nucleotides. Each sample yielded at least 2.5 million CDR3-containing paired-end reads. First-strand cDNA synthesis was performed from all RNA using the Mint cDNA synthesis kit, with priming by a TRBC-specific oligonucleotide. Following uracil-DNA glycosylase treatment, a first 18-cycle PCR with universal primers M1SS and BC2_uni_R was performed on all cDNA. For the original study's pipeline: For normalization, 1 million high-quality reads were randomly selected from each sample, with every read carrying a distinct molecular identifier. Instead of being binned into consensus sequences, reads that shared molecular identifiers were thrown out. MiTCR, set to a Q25 quality threshold and the strictest error-elimination algorithm, was used for CDR3 identification, clonotype clustering and error correction. A nonparametric unseen species model with Euler transformation was used to estimate a lower bound on total TCR beta diversity. Using fastp at Q25 and MiXCR, TCRdb reprocessed the public reads and kept productive beta chains. Rows with one shared CDR3 protein collapse into an entry with the most common genes and DNA. These V and J calls rely on TCRdb rather than the paper's analysis. Recorded for this sample are approximately 800,000 distinct CDR3 sequences; 20% to 30% of them occurred a single time. The biggest ten clones account for around 3% of the sample.

Donors were 39 systemically healthy Caucasian individuals from Russia aged roughly 6 to 100 years. Roughly 11 milliliters of peripheral blood were drawn from each donor into EDTA-treated Vacutainer tubes. Ficoll-Paque density-gradient centrifugation was used to isolate PBMCs, with at least 6.5 million per sample. Total RNA was extracted from PBMCs with Trizol reagent, with at least 5 micrograms obtained per sample. The percentages of naive CD45RAhigh/CD27high T cells were determined by flow cytometry on a PBMC aliquot from every donor. This entry comes from a study of blood T cells in healthy people across ages (dated by TCRdb to about 2015). Regarding the study in general: In model experiments, template switching captured roughly one uniquely barcoded TCR beta cDNA molecule for every two T cells. Using deep sequencing normalized with unique cDNA molecular identifiers, the study measured how TCR beta repertoire diversity changes with age. Four age groups were formed from the donors: young (average roughly 16 years), middle-aged (approximately 39), aged (approximately 60) and long-lived (about 80). Using the same blood draw, the study looked at two additional independent replicas of 1 million unique cDNA reads for two donors, one aged 18 to 30 and the other aged 80 or older. Study-wide conclusions, independent of this receptor: Compared with the aged group, the long-lived group had more naive CD4+ T cells, fewer expanded clones and increased TCR diversity, suggesting age selection. Estimates of total diversity based on one million sequenced T cells were considered lower bounds and underestimates. Observed TCR beta diversity per million T cells fell roughly linearly with age, and a significant reduction was already apparent by age roughly 40. Observed TCR beta diversity correlated strongly with the percentage of naive T cells measured by flow cytometry. Since profiling was done on bulk unsorted PBMCs, naive and antigen-experienced compartments could not be conclusively compared. Donor CMV infection status was unknown, potentially confounding age-related changes in expanded clonotypes.

According to the germline V gene, CDR1 reads MDHEN and CDR2 reads SYDVKM. The CDR3 goes from the cysteine to the phenylalanine over 14 residues. CDR3 DNA is the only sequence kept; it has 42 bases, read in frame from the first base. The same data also went into a second study, on T cells of mothers and their children. From that second study: Nine systemically healthy Caucasian individuals, comprising three mothers and their six children, were included as donors. cDNA synthesis used all of the extracted RNA, with roughly 1.5 ug of RNA in each 15 ul reaction. In the second PCR, the M1S primer introduced both the sample barcodes and 2-4 random nucleotides. Each mother yielded over 8.5 million TCR beta CDR3 reads and each child roughly 2.9 million reads. Thymic selection shapes the output of TCR recombination in a similar way in related and unrelated pairs, and inherited differences have a minor effect. Normalized repertoire overlap was always slightly but never significantly higher in related than unrelated mother-child pairs. No persistent microchimeric T cell clones were detected, at a sensitivity of around 100 clones per million clonotypes. The study used deep NGS to compare TCR beta repertoires of mothers and children, seeking features distinguishing related mother-child pairs from unrelated individuals. The mean age was around 40 +/- 4 years for the mothers and roughly 10 +/- 4 years for the children. After adapters were ligated using NEBNext reagents, the libraries underwent 100+100 nt paired-end sequencing on an Illumina HiSeq 2000. To avoid cross-contamination, the mother libraries and the child libraries were prepared a month apart and sequenced in separate runs. For each donor, between roughly 500,000 and 2,200,000 distinct TCR beta clonotypes were identified. Naive TCR beta clonotypes were estimated from low-frequency clonotypes matched to each donor's FACS-determined naive share, without sorting.

The TCR sequence derives from a boy between 10 and 17 years old in good health. The chain is encoded by TRBV28 joined to TRBJ2-1, with TRBD1 perhaps the D gene, on 6 matching bases. The sequenced material came from blood. This receptor carries the CDR3 CASSTQQGVYEQHF. Here is the DNA: TGTGCCAGCAGTACTCAACAGGGAGTCTACGAGCAGCACTTC. The entire variable domain, with the stretches around the CDR3 drawn from the reference TRBV28 and TRBJ2-1 proteins, is DVKVTQSSRYLVKRTGEKVFLECVQDMDHENMFWYRQDPGLGLRLIYFSYDVKMKEKGDIPEGYSVSREKKERFSLILESASTNQTSMYLCASSTQQGVYEQHFGPGTRLTVL.